The next 14 T cell receptor beta chains were all read from a single sample in a study of blood T cells in healthy people across ages. A sample-barcoded 5' primer and a J-beta primer mix were used in a second PCR of roughly 7 to 11 cycles. In TCRdb, the 5' RACE reads were re-called with MiXCR into one record per CDR3 protein. This table has around 900,000 distinct CDR3 sequences, about 51% appearing once. Material: blood. These receptors came from a woman in her sixties or seventies in good health.

The chain has TRBV27 and TRBJ1-4, with TRBD1 matching over 8 bases. This CDR3 spans 12 amino acids. V was pared by 10 bases and J by 8 bases, with 6 bases of the junction left unmatched. CDR1 is MNHEY and CDR2 is SMNVEV in the germline V gene (reference sequence). The CDR3 DNA reads as TGTGCCACCGGACAGGGTCGGGAAAAACTGTTTTTT. It encodes CATGQGREKLFF.

This clonotype was observed a handful of times. The genes are TRBV29-1 and TRBJ2-7, with TRBD2 matching 9 bases. With V trimmed by 7 bases and J by 2 bases, 6 bases remained unmatched. The CDR3 extends over 13 amino acids. The germline gives CDR1 SQVTM, CDR2 ANQGSEA. Here the CDR3 DNA reads TGCAGCGCCGTAGCGGGAGTAACCTACGAGCAGTACTTC. This encodes CSAVAGVTYEQYF.

There are many counts of this clonotype. The chain links TRBV27 to TRBJ2-7; D is tentatively TRBD1 or TRBD2 (5 bases each). Deletions cut 4 bases from V and 2 bases from J, with 12 bases between. Germline CDR1 reads MNHEY; CDR2 reads SMNVEV (reference sequence). The CDR3 sequence is 14 residues long. CDR3 sequence: CASSSRDGPYEQYF. The CDR3 region has the DNA TGTGCCAGCAGTTCCCGGGACGGCCCCTACGAGCAGTACTTC.

The J gene is TRBJ2-7, the V gene TRBV15, with D unresolved. There are 15 residues in the CDR3. The germline gives CDR1 LNHNV, CDR2 YYDKDF (reference sequence). V shed 3 bases and J shed 3 bases, with 15 bases lying between them. CDR3 protein: CATSSLTPRGYEQYF. In nucleotides, the CDR3 is TGTGCCACCAGCAGCCTCACGCCGCGCGGCTACGAGCAGTACTTC.

This sequence joins TRBV6-5 and TRBJ2-6, with 9 bases matching TRBD1. CDR1 and CDR2 from the germline V gene are MNHEY and SVGAGI. CDR3 length: 14 residues. V lost 4 bases and J lost 10; bases outside the gene matches: 5. The CDR3: CASSSGQGINVLTF. The CDR3 DNA sequence: TGTGCCAGCAGTTCGGGACAGGGAATAAACGTCCTGACTTTC.

This clonotype was counted once. The V gene is TRBV29-1, the J gene TRBJ2-7; tentatively, D is TRBD1 or TRBD2 (6 bases each). TRBJ2-5 explains the end of the DNA better; the J call may be wrong. Germline V gene sequence: CDR1 SQVTM, CDR2 ANQGSEA. The CDR3 is 12 residues long. CDR3 DNA sequence: TGCAGTTTCGGGGGCAGAGGGGGGACCCAGTACTTC. It is translated as CSFGGRGGTQYF.

V is TRBV24-1 and J is TRBJ1-5, with 8 bases identical to TRBD1. CDR1 KGHDR and CDR2 SFDVKD come from the germline V gene. CDR3 length equals 14 residues. J gave up 6 bases and V 5 bases, and 5 bases lay outside the gene matches. CDR3 amino acids: CATSVGQAGQPQHF. CDR3 nucleotide sequence: TGTGCCACCAGTGTGGGACAGGCGGGTCAGCCCCAGCATTTT.

This chain connects TRBV18 to TRBJ1-4; 9 positions match TRBD1. V was clipped by 2 bases and J by 6 bases; unmatched bases: 1. This CDR3 comprises 14 residues. CDR1 KGHSH and CDR2 LQKENI come from the germline V gene. CDR3 sequence: CASSPGTGHEKLFF. The CDR3 DNA follows: TGTGCCAGCTCACCAGGGACAGGGCATGAAAAACTGTTTTTT.

This chain connects TRBV6-2 or TRBV6-3 to TRBJ1-5; D gene uncertain. The germline V gene has CDR1 MNHEY and CDR2 SVGEGT. The CDR3 covers 15 residues. Trimming removed 5 bases from V and 0 bases from J, with 11 bases in between. In nucleotides, the CDR3 is TGTGCCAGCAGTGACCTTGGACTTAGCAATCAGCCCCAGCATTTT. Translating gives CASSDLGLSNQPQHF.

Points on this clonotype: One junction end disagrees with the germline gene, perhaps due to a read error. This chain connects TRBV12-3 or TRBV12-4 to TRBJ2-7; weak D call: TRBD2 (6 bases). The CDR3 has 12 amino acids. The CDR3 sequence is CTSSLGGDEQYF. DNA for the CDR3: TGTACCAGCAGTTTAGGAGGGGACGAGCAGTACTTC.

This sequence joins TRBV5-1 and TRBJ2-7, with a weak D call TRBD1 (5 bases). The CDR3 totals 15 residues. V lost 5 bases and J 3 bases, leaving 18 bases between the germline ends. Germline CDR1 is SGHRS and CDR2 is YFSETQ. The CDR3 DNA follows: TGCGCCAGCAGAGCCAGGGCCGTGAGCCGCTACGAGCAGTACTTC. Translating gives CASRARAVSRYEQYF.

The chain couples TRBV7-9 to TRBJ2-1; perhaps TRBD2 as D (5 bases). The CDR3 runs 12 residues. Germline V lookup: CDR1 SEHNR, CDR2 FQNEAQ (reference sequence). Trimming took off 3 bases at V and 14 bases at J, with 14 bases between the two ends. The chain's CDR3 is CASSFTGETEFF. The CDR3 region has the DNA TGTGCCAGCAGCTTTACTGGGGAGACGGAGTTCTTC.

This clonotype was seen ten or more times. The CDR3 coding sequence is TGTGCCAGCAGCGTCGGGGTGACAGGAACCTACGAGCAGTACTTC. Translation: CASSVGVTGTYEQYF. The V call is TRBV9, the J call TRBJ2-7; TRBD1 might be the D (6 bases). Germline lookup yields CDR1 SGDLS and CDR2 YYNGEE. Deletions cut 2 bases from V and 2 bases from J, with 14 bases between. This CDR3 has 15 amino acids.

This clonotype was seen more than once but under ten times. The chain carries TRBV28 and TRBJ2-5, with 7 bases identical to TRBD1. The germline gives CDR1 MDHEN, CDR2 SYDVKM. The V segment lost 5 bases and the J segment 5 bases; nucleotides outside the gene matches: 20. The CDR3 extends over 18 amino acids. In DNA form, the CDR3 reads TGTGCCAGCAGTCTATACAGGGGAACGCGCCCGAGGTTGGAGACCCAGTACTTC. Amino acid sequence: CASSLYRGTRPRLETQYF. The full variable domain, completed using reference TRBV28 and TRBJ2-5, is DVKVTQSSRYLVKRTGEKVFLECVQDMDHENMFWYRQDPGLGLRLIYFSYDVKMKEKGDIPEGYSVSREKKERFSLILESASTNQTSMYLCASSLYRGTRPRLETQYFGPGTRLLVL.